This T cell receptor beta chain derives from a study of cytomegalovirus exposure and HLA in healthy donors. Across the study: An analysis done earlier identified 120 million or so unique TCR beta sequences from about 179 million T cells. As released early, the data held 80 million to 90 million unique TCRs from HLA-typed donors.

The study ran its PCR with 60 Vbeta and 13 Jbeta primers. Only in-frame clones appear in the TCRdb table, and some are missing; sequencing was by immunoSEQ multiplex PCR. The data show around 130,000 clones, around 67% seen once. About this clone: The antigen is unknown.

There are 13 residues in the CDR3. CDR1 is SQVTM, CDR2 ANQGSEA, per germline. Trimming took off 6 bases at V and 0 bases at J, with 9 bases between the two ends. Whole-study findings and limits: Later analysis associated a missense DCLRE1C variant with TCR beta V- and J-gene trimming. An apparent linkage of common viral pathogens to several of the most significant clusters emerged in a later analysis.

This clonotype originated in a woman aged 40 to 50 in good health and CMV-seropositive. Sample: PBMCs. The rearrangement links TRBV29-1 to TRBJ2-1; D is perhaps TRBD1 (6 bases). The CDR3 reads CSVAGDSYNEQFF. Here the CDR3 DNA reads TGCAGCGTAGCAGGGGACTCCTACAATGAGCAGTTCTTC.